This T cell receptor beta chain was profiled in a study of T cell responses to AZD1222 COVID-19 vaccine. Study-level findings and limits: Possibly, clonal diversity was underestimated; donors were largely white British and included more females. In all cases, repertoires were sampled only after the peak T cell response.

CDR1 SGHAT and CDR2 FQNNGV come from the germline V gene. V was trimmed by 5 bases and J by 4 bases, leaving 9 bases between them. This CDR3 comprises 13 residues. Second-dose groups at about 4 or about 12 weeks were pooled. For this clone: What it recognizes is unknown.

Measured with immunoSEQ multiplex PCR; TCRdb has only the in-frame clones, and not every one. There are about 140,000 clones in the sample; almost 95% occur only once, and 3% to 4.5% lies in the top ten. The rearrangement links TRBV11-2 to TRBJ1-3; D is perhaps TRBD1 (6 bases). This sequence originates from an adult who received the AZD1222 COVID-19 vaccine. Sequencing used peripheral blood, obtained 28 days after the second AZD1222 dose. This chain's CDR3 is CASSQDRGNTIYF. As DNA, the CDR3 is TGTGCCAGCAGCCAAGACAGGGGAAACACCATATATTTT. Based on the CDR3 plus reference TRBV11-2 and TRBJ1-3, the full variable domain is EAGVAQSPRYKIIEKRQSVAFWCNPISGHATLYWYQQILGQGPKLLIQFQNNGVVDDSQLPKDRFSAERLKGVDSTLKIQPAKLEDSAVYLCASSQDRGNTIYFGEGSWLTVV.